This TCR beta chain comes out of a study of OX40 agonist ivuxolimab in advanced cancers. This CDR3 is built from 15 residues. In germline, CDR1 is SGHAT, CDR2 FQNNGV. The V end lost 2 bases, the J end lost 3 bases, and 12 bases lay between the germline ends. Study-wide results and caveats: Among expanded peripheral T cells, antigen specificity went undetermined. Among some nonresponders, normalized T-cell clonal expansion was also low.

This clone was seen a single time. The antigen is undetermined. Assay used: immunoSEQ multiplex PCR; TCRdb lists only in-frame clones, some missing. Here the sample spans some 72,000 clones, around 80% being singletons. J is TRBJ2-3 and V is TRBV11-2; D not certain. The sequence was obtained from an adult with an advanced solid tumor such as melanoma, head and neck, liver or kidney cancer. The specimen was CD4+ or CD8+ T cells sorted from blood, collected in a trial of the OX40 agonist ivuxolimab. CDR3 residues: CASSLWSGPTDTQYF. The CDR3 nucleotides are TGTGCCAGCAGCTTATGGAGTGGCCCGACAGATACGCAGTATTTT.